Listed below are T cell receptor beta chains from one sample, sequenced in a study of T cell responses to AZD1222 COVID-19 vaccine. Repertoires were generated with immunoSEQ multiplex PCR, while TCRdb's copy carries only in-frame clones and drops some. The sample holds 95,000 to 150,000 clones, approximately 90% seen once. Material: peripheral blood, obtained on day 0 of AZD1222 vaccination. The receptors come from an adult in good health. CDR3s leave out the opening cysteine and the closing phenylalanine or tryptophan.

V gene: TRBV4-3; CDR3 length: 12; CDR3 protein: ASSQGRLSTEAF
V gene: TRBV28; CDR3 length: 13; CDR3 protein: ASHTQGQGADTQY
V gene: TRBV6-2/TRBV6-3; CDR3 length: 14; CDR3 protein: ASSYLIGRSSYEQY
V gene: TRBV7-7; CDR3 length: 12; CDR3 protein: ASSKSTSTDTQY
V gene: TRBV28; CDR3 length: 12; CDR3 protein: ASIARGPNYGYT
V gene: TRBV18; CDR3 length: 14; CDR3 protein: ASSPPGLAGAGELF
V gene: TRBV3-1/TRBV3-2; CDR3 length: 15; CDR3 protein: ASSQNRGTIQDHEQY
V gene: TRBV9; CDR3 length: 14; CDR3 protein: ASSPGGGIFQETQY
V gene: TRBV3-1/TRBV3-2; CDR3 length: 13; CDR3 protein: ASSHRTGGSGELF
V gene: TRBV15; CDR3 length: 12; CDR3 protein: ATSSRQIYNEQF
V gene: TRBV9; CDR3 length: 11; CDR3 protein: ASSGGQGTRYT
V gene: TRBV25-1; CDR3 length: 13; CDR3 protein: ASSEPGGTATEAF
V gene: TRBV6-5; CDR3 length: 10; CDR3 protein: ASISTRAGYT
V gene: TRBV19; CDR3 length: 15; CDR3 protein: ASSIRSGLAESYEQY
V gene: TRBV6-5; CDR3 length: 10; CDR3 protein: AAGGTNQPQH
V gene: TRBV11-2; CDR3 length: 15; CDR3 protein: ASSLVLAGGPEDTQY
V gene: TRBV28; CDR3 length: 10; CDR3 protein: ASSTGERGYT
V gene: TRBV7-2; CDR3 length: 12; CDR3 protein: ASSLMGQGDGYT
V gene: TRBV4-3; CDR3 length: 14; CDR3 protein: ASSQVSWRSTDTQY
V gene: TRBV19; CDR3 length: 11; CDR3 protein: ASFGAGARELF
V gene: TRBV11-2; CDR3 length: 13; CDR3 protein: ASSTTVRSNYGYT
V gene: TRBV25-1; CDR3 length: 13; CDR3 protein: ASSHNLGNTGELF